Following are 5 T cell receptor beta chains from one sample sequenced in a study of CD8+ T cells in alopecia areata. TCR sequencing used cDNA made by reverse transcription of extracted RNA. Clones were read by immunoSEQ multiplex PCR, and TCRdb kept only the in-frame ones, dropping some. The sample comprises around 140,000 clones, 51% of which are singletons, and less than 1% rests with the top ten. Here the sequenced sample was CD4+ T cells sorted from blood, taken at week 0. These receptors originate from a human donor with alopecia areata.

DNA for the CDR3: TGTGCCAGTAGTACCTACGGAACAGGGGCAGATACGCAGTATTTT. It codes for CASSTYGTGADTQYF. The chain links TRBV19 to TRBJ2-3; TRBD1 matches 7 bases. Per the germline V gene, CDR1 is LNHDA and CDR2 is SQIVND (reference sequence). The V and J ends lost 4 bases and 4 bases, in that order; junction bases with no gene match: 8. The CDR3 has 15 amino acids. Full variable domain (rest looked up from reference TRBV19 and TRBJ2-3): DGGITQSPKYLFRKEGQNVTLSCEQNLNHDAMYWYRQDPGQGLRLIYYSQIVNDFQKGDIAEGYSVSREKKESFPLTVTSAQKNPTAFYLCASSTYGTGADTQYFGPGTRLTVL.

This clone was seen a few times. The V call is TRBV29-1, the J call TRBJ1-1; D not resolved. Germline values: CDR1 SQVTM, CDR2 ANQGSEA. The CDR3 length is 13 residues. V lost 6 bases, J lost 1 base, and 12 bases lay in between. The CDR3 coding sequence is TGCAGCGTGCAACAAGGGAGGAACACTGAAGCTTTCTTT. It encodes CSVQQGRNTEAFF.

This clone was picked up a small number of times. This chain joins TRBV19 and TRBJ1-1, with a tentative D call TRBD1 (5 bases). Germline lookup yields CDR1 LNHDA and CDR2 SQIVND (reference sequence). The V and J ends lost 5 bases and 1 base respectively, with 11 bases between them. CDR3 length: 14 residues. CDR3 DNA sequence: TGTGCCAGTAGTGAAGGCAGGGCGAACACTGAAGCTTTCTTT. Its translation: CASSEGRANTEAFF.

The chain recombines TRBV6-5 with TRBJ2-7, with D perhaps given as TRBD1 or TRBD2 (5 bases each). Germline-derived CDR1 and CDR2 are MNHEY and SVGAGI. This CDR3 spans 13 amino acids. V was cut by 6 bases and J by 2 bases, with 11 bases left in between. The CDR3 sequence: CASRSGQPYEQYF. The CDR3 DNA reads as TGTGCCAGCAGGTCGGGGCAGCCCTACGAGCAGTACTTC.

The CDR3 spells CASSFGSNYGYTF. The CDR3 region has the DNA TGTGCCAGCAGCTTCGGTAGTAACTATGGCTACACCTTC. The V call is TRBV11-1, the J call TRBJ1-2; no clear D gene. The CDR3 loop spans 13 amino acids. Deletions cut 3 bases from V and 1 base from J, with 6 bases between. Germline assignment: CDR1 SGHAT and CDR2 FQDESV (reference sequence).